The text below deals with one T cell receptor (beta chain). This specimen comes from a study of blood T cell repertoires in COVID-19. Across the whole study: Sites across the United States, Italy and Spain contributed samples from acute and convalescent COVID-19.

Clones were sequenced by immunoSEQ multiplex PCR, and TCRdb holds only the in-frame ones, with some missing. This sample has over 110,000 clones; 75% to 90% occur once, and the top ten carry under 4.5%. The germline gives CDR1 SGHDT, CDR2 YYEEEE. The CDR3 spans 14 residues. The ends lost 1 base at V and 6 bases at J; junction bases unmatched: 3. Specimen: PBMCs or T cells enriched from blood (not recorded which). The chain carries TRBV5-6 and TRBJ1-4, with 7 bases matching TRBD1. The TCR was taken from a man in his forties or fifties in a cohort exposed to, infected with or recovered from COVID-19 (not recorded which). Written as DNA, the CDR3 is TGTGCCAGCAGCTTGACAGGGGTTTATGAAAAACTGTTTTTT. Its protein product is CASSLTGVYEKLFF.